Reported below is one T cell receptor (beta chain). Germline is not matched at one junction end, which may reflect a read error. The CDR3 is made up of 15 amino acids. Per germline, CDR1 SSHAT and CDR2 FNYEAQ (reference sequence). Seattle's cohort entered during active infection and was followed longitudinally. This entry is derived from a study of blood T cell repertoires in COVID-19. For the study at large: The samples span acute and convalescent COVID-19 from the United States, Italy and Spain.

Original data processing: How many nucleated cells were present was estimated from reference gene primer amplification. TCRdb keeps only in-frame clones here, not all; method: immunoSEQ multiplex PCR. The DNA gave D and trimming, while V, J and clone size come from that table. The sample has approximately 97,000 clones, just over 85% seen once. This clonotype originated in a man over 45 with COVID-19, enrolled during active disease. This chain joins TRBV7-7 and TRBJ2-1; no clear D gene. Source material: peripheral blood. CDR3 residues: CASSATVGSYNEQFF. The CDR3 DNA sequence: TGTGCTAGCAGCGCGACTGTGGGCTCCTACAATGAGCAGTTCTTC.